A selection of T cell receptor beta chains follows, all from one sample in a study of blood T cell repertoires in COVID-19. Produced via immunoSEQ multiplex PCR; TCRdb's table is partial and in-frame only. The table shows about 410,000 clones, with roughly 90% occurring only once. The sample taken for sequencing was peripheral blood. These receptors were collected from a woman in her thirties or forties with COVID-19, enrolled during active disease. Both conserved end residues are part of each CDR3. The D gene is left open where the match is weak. Some rows mark clone size as missing; the rest say once, few, many or name a class of expanded clone.

CDR3nt	CDR3aa	d_gene	abundance	v_gene	j_gene
TGTGCCAGCAGCGGATCTAGCGGGAGACTGGGAGATACGCAGTATTTT	CASSGSSGRLGDTQYF	TRBD2	NA	TRBV9	TRBJ2-3
TGCGCCAGCAGCCAAGACAGGGTAGGCGGAAAACTGTTTTTT	CASSQDRVGGKLFF	NA	NA	TRBV4-1	TRBJ1-4
TGTGCCAGCAGTCTACAGGGGGCGGCAACTGAAGCTTTCTTT	CASSLQGAATEAFF	TRBD1	NA	TRBV27	TRBJ1-1
TGTGCCAGCAGCTTCCCCCAGGGAATCTACGAGCAGTACTTC	CASSFPQGIYEQYF	NA	NA	TRBV7-2	TRBJ2-7
TGTGCCAGCAGCTCGGGACAGGGTAGCAATCAGCCCCAGCATTTT	CASSSGQGSNQPQHF	TRBD1	NA	TRBV7-8	TRBJ1-5
TGTGCCAGCAGTTTCCCGTTAATCCGGGACAGGGGCCTTTCAGATACGCAGTATTTT	CASSFPLIRDRGLSDTQYF	TRBD1	NA	TRBV28	TRBJ2-3
TGTGCCAGCACTGGGGGGGGGATGAACACCGGGGAGCTGTTTTTT	CASTGGGMNTGELFF	TRBD2	once	TRBV6-5	TRBJ2-2
TGTGCCAGCAGCTTGTCGAGAACGAACACTGAAGCTTTCTTT	CASSLSRTNTEAFF	NA	NA	TRBV7-8	TRBJ1-1
TGTGCCAGCAGTTTGAGTAACAGACACAATCAGCCCCAGCATTTT	CASSLSNRHNQPQHF	NA	NA	TRBV28	TRBJ1-5
TGTGCCAGCGGACCCAGGGAGGATTCACCCCTCCACTTT	CASGPREDSPLHF	NA	NA	TRBV28	TRBJ1-6
TGTGCCTGGAGCTATGTACAGGATTCTATAGGTTATTCCTTTGGGGCCTACGAGCAGTACTTC	CAWSYVQDSIGYSFGAYEQYF	NA	NA	TRBV30	TRBJ2-7
TGTGCCAGCAGTGACAGCAGGGTCCAAGGGTATGGCTACACCTTC	CASSDSRVQGYGYTF	NA	NA	TRBV6-4	TRBJ1-2
TGTGCCAGCAGCGCGGGGGGAGCGGCCGGGGCCAACGTCCTGACTTTC	CASSAGGAAGANVLTF	TRBD2	once	TRBV9	TRBJ2-6
TGTGCCAGCAGCTCGTGGGGGGAGAGCTCTGGAAACACCATATATTTT	CASSSWGESSGNTIYF	NA	NA	TRBV7-2	TRBJ1-3
TGTGCCAGCTCACCACCGACTTCGGTGTATGAGCAGTTCTTC	CASSPPTSVYEQFF	NA	NA	TRBV18	TRBJ2-1
TGTGCCAGCAGCCAAAACAGGGGAGGGGAGCTGTTTTTT	CASSQNRGGELFF	TRBD1	NA	TRBV3-1/TRBV3-2	TRBJ2-2
TGTGCTAGTGGTTTGGTAAAGGGTGGGCTAGCGGGAGGGTTTACGTGGGAGCAGTACTTC	CASGLVKGGLAGGFTWEQYF	TRBD2	NA	TRBV12-5	TRBJ2-7
TGTGCCAGCAGCGCGAGGACAGGGGCAGGAGATACGCAGTATTTT	CASSARTGAGDTQYF	TRBD1	NA	TRBV5-4	TRBJ2-3
TGTGCCTGGAGTGGGACAGTCACCGGGGAGCTGTTTTTT	CAWSGTVTGELFF	NA	NA	TRBV30	TRBJ2-2
TGTGCCAGCAGTTACTCGGGGGCTCTAGCCAAAAACATTCAGTACTTC	CASSYSGALAKNIQYF	NA	few	TRBV6-2/TRBV6-3	TRBJ2-4
TGCGCCAGCAGCTTGGTTACGCAGAACTATGGCTACACCTTC	CASSLVTQNYGYTF	NA	few	TRBV5-1	TRBJ1-2
TGTGCCAGCAGCGTAAATGGGGGGGTCGAGCAGTACTTC	CASSVNGGVEQYF	TRBD2	NA	TRBV9	TRBJ2-7
TGTGCCAGCAAAGTAACCCAGGGGAGTGCTGAAGCTTTCTTT	CASKVTQGSAEAFF	NA	once	TRBV2	TRBJ1-1
TGTGCCAGCGGGCGGCAGGGGCCCCAGCATTTT	CASGRQGPQHF	NA	NA	TRBV6-5	TRBJ1-5
TGTGCCAGCAGCACCGGTCGGGACAGGGTTTACCAAGAGACCCAGTACTTC	CASSTGRDRVYQETQYF	TRBD1	NA	TRBV2	TRBJ2-5
TGTGCCAGCTCACCGTCGCGATCCTACAATGAGCAGTTCTTC	CASSPSRSYNEQFF	NA	NA	TRBV18	TRBJ2-1
TGTGCCAGCAGGTGGGGGCGAGTTTCACCCCTCCACTTT	CASRWGRVSPLHF	NA	NA	TRBV27	TRBJ1-6
TGCGCCAGCAGCCCTCATAAGGCAGGGGACACTGAAGCTTTCTTT	CASSPHKAGDTEAFF	NA	NA	TRBV5-1	TRBJ1-1
TGTGCCAGCCGTCGACAGGGCACTGTCGTCCATACCGGGGAGCTGTTTTTT	CASRRQGTVVHTGELFF	TRBD1	NA	TRBV28	TRBJ2-2
TGTGCCAGCAGCTTAAAAGGGGGCTCGGTCACTGAAGCTTTCTTT	CASSLKGGSVTEAFF	TRBD1	NA	TRBV7-2	TRBJ1-1